These 16 T cell receptor beta chains were all obtained from the same sample, sequenced in a study of blood T cells in healthy people across ages (dated by TCRdb to the mid-2010s). Library construction relied on 5' RACE. Reads for this sample came from an Illumina HiSeq 2500. The second PCR ran for about 7 to 11 cycles and used a J-beta primer mix along with a sample-barcoded 5' primer. TCRdb itself trimmed the public reads at Q25 with fastp, ran MiXCR and retained productive beta chains. Rows merge per CDR3 protein into single entries with the most common DNA and genes. This sample is represented by about 620,000 distinct CDR3 sequences; about 21% of them were singletons. 3% to 4% of the sample is in the top ten clones. The sequencing sample was made of blood. The receptors here all came from a man aged 65-85 years in good health.

In its sample, this clonotype was seen many times. The V and J genes are TRBV7-6 and TRBJ2-5; D call uncertain. Deletions cut 8 bases from V and 7 bases from J, with 14 bases between. The V gene's germline CDR1 is SGHVS and CDR2 FNYEAQ. The CDR3 covers 12 residues. The CDR3 nucleotides read TGTGCCAGCGGTTCCTTGGTAGCGACCCAGTACTTC. As protein: CASGSLVATQYF.

Details on this clonotype: As the CDR3 is not closed by the conserved phenylalanine or tryptophan, this likely results from a read error. The rearrangement links TRBV28 to TRBJ2-6; D is ambiguous. The CDR3 runs 16 residues. The V gene lost 6 bases and the J gene lost 0 bases, with 12 bases spanning the gap. Germline V gives CDR1 MDHEN, CDR2 SYDVKM. For the CDR3, the DNA is TGTGCCAGCAGCCACGGACCGACCTCTGGGGCCAACGTCCTGACTTCC. Amino acid sequence: CASSHGPTSGANVLTS.

This clonotype was recorded a few times. The chain couples TRBV5-1 to TRBJ2-7, with D maybe TRBD1 (8 bases). The CDR3 totals 14 residues. CDR1 and CDR2 from the germline V gene are SGHRS and YFSETQ. Trimming removed 4 bases from V and 7 bases from J, with 18 bases in between. The CDR3 spells CASSLGQGGGEQYF. The CDR3 DNA reads TGCGCCAGCAGCCTCGGACAGGGCGGGGGAGAGCAGTACTTC.

This sequence joins TRBV2 and TRBJ2-1; the match to TRBD1 covers 8 bases. CDR3 length: 15 amino acids. Germline lookup yields CDR1 SNHLY and CDR2 FYNNEI. The junction had 7 bases not matched to a gene; V was cut back by 4 bases and J by 5 bases. Written as DNA, the CDR3 is TGTGCCAGCAGTGTTGGCAGGACAGGGAACAATGAGCAGTTCTTC. Residues: CASSVGRTGNNEQFF.

The table lists this clonotype with a few counts. The J gene is TRBJ2-3, the V gene TRBV5-1; weak D call: TRBD2 (6 bases). Trimming left V 1 base short and J 0 bases short, with 12 bases between. Per germline, CDR1 SGHRS and CDR2 YFSETQ. The CDR3 is 16 amino acids. The CDR3, as DNA: TGCGCCAGCAGCTTGCCCATAGCGGAGAGCACAGATACGCAGTATTTT. Amino acid sequence: CASSLPIAESTDTQYF.

This clonotype was counted a few times. Here the CDR3 reads CASSRTGLAGGHMWDEQFF. CDR3 DNA sequence: TGTGCCAGCAGCCGAACGGGACTAGCGGGGGGACATATGTGGGATGAGCAGTTCTTC. The chain couples TRBV28 to TRBJ2-1; TRBD2 aligns across 15 bases. With 6 bases clipped from V and 8 bases from J, the junction kept 17 bases outside the gene matches. CDR1 MDHEN and CDR2 SYDVKM come from the germline V gene. The CDR3 is 19 amino acids.

This chain links TRBV19 with TRBJ2-7, with no clear D. The CDR3 has 12 amino acids. Germline-derived CDR1 and CDR2 are LNHDA and SQIVND (reference sequence). The germline V and J ends were trimmed by 0 bases and 6 bases, with 6 bases remaining between them. CDR3 sequence: CASSIDPREQYF. DNA of the CDR3: TGTGCCAGTAGTATAGATCCGCGCGAGCAGTACTTC. The complete variable domain, with remaining parts taken from reference TRBV19 and TRBJ2-7, reads DGGITQSPKYLFRKEGQNVTLSCEQNLNHDAMYWYRQDPGQGLRLIYYSQIVNDFQKGDIAEGYSVSREKKESFPLTVTSAQKNPTAFYLCASSIDPREQYFGPGTRLTVT.

This clonotype was counted only a few times. This sequence joins TRBV4-3 and TRBJ1-2; D remains ambiguous. CDR3 size: 15 residues. With 0 bases removed from V and 3 bases from J, the gap between germline ends came to 11 bases. Germline lookup yields CDR1 LGHNA and CDR2 YSLEER. The CDR3 region is CASSQEVGIYYGYTF. As DNA, the CDR3 is TGCGCCAGCAGCCAAGAAGTTGGGATATACTATGGCTACACCTTC.

This clonotype was observed at least ten times. J is TRBJ2-5 and V is TRBV29-1, with D hard to call. CDR3 length: 10 amino acids. Germline V gene data show CDR1 as SQVTM and CDR2 as ANQGSEA. Deletions cut 3 bases from V and 5 bases from J, with 4 bases between. The CDR3 sequence: CSVDFETQYF. In nucleotides, the CDR3 is TGCAGCGTTGATTTTGAGACCCAGTACTTC.

This clonotype was picked up a small number of times. The junction and the germline gene differ at one end; a read error may be behind it. The CDR3 region has the DNA TGTGCTAGCAGTCCCTCGCGGGAGGCCAACAAGCAGTACTTC. It codes for CASSPSREANKQYF. The chain uses TRBV7-7 and TRBJ2-7, with 8 bases identical to TRBD2. The germline V gene has CDR1 SSHAT and CDR2 FNYEAQ (reference sequence). The CDR3 loop spans 14 amino acids.

This clonotype came up a few times. This sequence joins TRBV5-1 and TRBJ2-5; D call uncertain. The J call may be wrong; the DNA end is better matched by TRBJ2-7. Germline CDR1 and CDR2: SGHRS and YFSETQ. The CDR3 contains 12 residues. CDR3 in amino acids: CASGSPDYEQYF. DNA for the CDR3: TGCGCCAGCGGGTCCCCAGACTACGAGCAGTACTTC.

This clonotype has a count of ten or more. The chain couples TRBV2 to TRBJ2-4; D possibly corresponds to TRBD2 (5 bases). V lost 7 bases and J lost 0, with 7 bases in between. Germline assignment: CDR1 SNHLY and CDR2 FYNNEI. CDR3 length: 13 residues. The CDR3 is CASTGIAKNIQYF. For the CDR3, the DNA is TGTGCCAGCACGGGAATAGCCAAAAACATTCAGTACTTC.

This clonotype was detected only a few times. This chain connects TRBV6-5 to TRBJ1-1; possible D gene TRBD1, 6 bases. The CDR3 is 12 amino acids. V was cut by 7 bases and J by 0 bases, with 6 bases left in between. Germline values: CDR1 MNHEY, CDR2 SVGAGI. The CDR3 coding sequence is TGTGCCAGCAAGGGGGTGAACACTGAAGCTTTCTTT. Residues: CASKGVNTEAFF.

The chain joins TRBV7-2 to TRBJ2-4; TRBD2 might be the D (5 bases). Germline CDR1 SGHTA, CDR2 FQGNSA. Trimming cost V 5 bases and J 0 bases, with 14 bases left between them. The CDR3 contains 16 residues. The CDR3 DNA reads as TGTGCCAGCAGCCGGGCTAGCAAACTAGCCAAAAACATTCAGTACTTC. Translation: CASSRASKLAKNIQYF.

The chain has TRBV6-6 and TRBJ2-7; 9 bases match TRBD2. Unmatched junction bases numbered 8, after V lost 7 bases and J lost 4 bases. Germline V gene sequence: CDR1 MNHNY, CDR2 SVGAGI (reference sequence). The CDR3 spans 14 residues. CDR3: CASTAASGDYEQYF. CDR3 sequence (DNA): TGTGCCAGCACCGCAGCTAGCGGGGATTACGAGCAGTACTTC.

The J gene is TRBJ1-1, the V gene TRBV21-1; the table calls TRBD1, which could not be checked here. TRBV21-1 is a pseudogene. CDR3 length equals 16 residues. The CDR3 DNA reads TGTGCCAGCAGCTTGTGTCACGAGGGGTCGGACACTGAAGCTTTCTTT. Encoded protein: CASSLCHEGSDTEAFF.